Each of the 14 T cell receptor beta chains below was sequenced from the same sample in a study of regulatory T cells in long-lasting Graves disease. HTBI primers from iRepertoire and Arm-PCR of CDR3 regions yielded the TCR beta libraries. Via MiXCR, TCRdb re-called the multiplex PCR reads, giving one row per CDR3 protein. The sample holds roughly 360,000 distinct CDR3 sequences, about 11% seen once. Sample time point: newly diagnosed GD, antithyroid drugs for less than 3 months. Following extraction of RNA from PBMCs, that RNA was used to make the TCR library. These data were likewise used in another study, on T cells in Graves' hyperthyroidism and ophthalmopathy.

Sequencing used peripheral blood mononuclear cells (PBMCs), obtained at new diagnosis, from a patient treated with antithyroid drugs. The receptor source for this set is a woman aged 18-30 years with Graves disease.

This clonotype was counted many times. The rearrangement links TRBV20-1 to TRBJ2-1, with 7 bases lining up with TRBD2. V dropped 4 bases and J dropped 6; count of bases not matched to a gene: 9. Germline CDR1 DFQATT, CDR2 SNEGSKA (reference sequence). This CDR3 comprises 14 residues. This CDR3 reads CSATGLVSPNEQFF. DNA of the CDR3: TGCAGTGCTACTGGACTAGTAAGCCCCAATGAGCAGTTCTTC.

This rearrangement joins TRBV7-3 to TRBJ2-1, with 10 bases that match TRBD2. V lost 4 bases to trimming and J lost 5 bases; unmatched junction nucleotides: 8. This CDR3 is 16 amino acids long. CDR1 and CDR2 from the germline V gene are SGHTA and FQGTGA. The CDR3 DNA sequence: TGTGCCAGCAGCTCGCAGGGACTAGCGCTCCACAATGAGCAGTTCTTC. It encodes CASSSQGLALHNEQFF. The full variable domain, in which reference TRBV7-3 and TRBJ2-1 provide the parts outside the CDR3, is GAGVSQTPSNKVTEKGKYVELRCDPISGHTALYWYRQSLGQGPEFLIYFQGTGAADDSGLPNDRFFAVRPEGSVSTLKIQRTERGDSAVYLCASSSQGLALHNEQFFGPGTRLTVL.

This clonotype has at least ten counts. J is TRBJ2-5 and V is TRBV7-8, with TRBD1 identical over 8 bases. There are 16 residues in the CDR3. The V and J ends lost 2 bases and 0 bases, in that order; junction bases with no gene match: 5. From germline, CDR1 is SGHVS and CDR2 FQNEAQ. CDR3 coding DNA: TGTGCCAGCAGCTTACTAACAGGGGGGTACCAAGAGACCCAGTACTTC. It yields the protein CASSLLTGGYQETQYF.

The chain is built from TRBV9 and TRBJ2-1; D gene unclear. The germline gives CDR1 SGDLS, CDR2 YYNGEE. The CDR3 is made up of 13 amino acids. V lost 4 bases to trimming and J lost 8 bases, with 13 bases between them. The CDR3 is CASSPDLWDEQFF. The DNA of the CDR3 is TGTGCCAGCAGCCCCGATCTTTGGGATGAGCAGTTCTTC.

The chain combines TRBV13 with TRBJ2-4; a weak D match, TRBD1 (6 bases). Trimming shortened V by 5 bases and J by 12 bases, and 17 bases separated the two germline ends. This CDR3 is 13 amino acids long. Germline CDR1 is PRHDT and CDR2 is FYEKMQ (reference sequence). The CDR3 loop reads CASSPHRVGGQYF. For the CDR3, the DNA is TGTGCCAGCAGCCCGCACAGGGTAGGCGGTCAGTACTTC. The variable domain in full, with the rest retrieved from reference TRBV13 and TRBJ2-4, is AAGVIQSPRHLIKEKRETATLKCYPIPRHDTVYWYQQGPGQDPQFLISFYEKMQSDKGSIPDRFSAQQFSDYHSELNMSSLELGDSALYFCASSPHRVGGQYFGAGTRLSVL.

In its sample, this clonotype was seen many times. This chain joins TRBV20-1 and TRBJ2-3; 10 bases are shared with TRBD2. The germline V gene encodes CDR1 DFQATT and CDR2 SNEGSKA (reference sequence). Unmatched junction bases numbered 16, after V lost 7 bases and J lost 6 bases. The CDR3 sequence is 16 residues long. CDR3 DNA sequence: TGCAGTGTTGCTTCCTGGAGGGGAGCGGGGGGGGATACGCAGTATTTT. Translated: CSVASWRGAGGDTQYF.

The chain uses TRBV4-1 and TRBJ1-1; 10 nucleotides align to TRBD1. Germline V gene data show CDR1 as MGHRA and CDR2 as YSYEKL. The V and J ends lost 5 bases and 4 bases, in that order; junction bases with no gene match: 22. The CDR3 sequence is 20 residues long. CDR3: CASSERVGVGTGVIGTEAFF. Here the CDR3 DNA reads TGCGCCAGCAGCGAAAGGGTAGGTGTAGGGACAGGGGTAATAGGCACTGAAGCTTTCTTT.

The V and J genes are TRBV28 and TRBJ2-3, with 13 bases that match TRBD2. The CDR3 is 15 amino acids. J was trimmed by 3 bases and V by 6 bases; bases with no gene match: 3. Germline CDR1 is MDHEN and CDR2 is SYDVKM. CDR3 DNA: TGTGCCAGCAGGTGGACTAGCGGGAGTACAGATACGCAGTATTTT. This sequence encodes CASRWTSGSTDTQYF.

This clonotype was detected ten times or more. The chain carries TRBV19 and TRBJ2-1; 7 bases are shared with TRBD1. V was pared by 6 bases and J by 3 bases, with 8 bases of the junction left unmatched. The CDR3 extends over 15 amino acids. Germline V CDR1 and CDR2: LNHDA, SQIVND (reference sequence). CDR3 residues: CASRSPGQNYNEQFF. As DNA, the CDR3 is TGTGCCAGTAGATCCCCGGGACAGAACTACAATGAGCAGTTCTTC.

This chain uses TRBV19 with TRBJ1-1, with 7 nucleotides matching TRBD1. The germline CDR1 and CDR2 sequences are LNHDA and SQIVND (reference sequence). V lost 6 bases, J lost 0 bases, and 16 bases stayed unmatched. The CDR3 is 18 amino acids. CDR3 sequence: CASRRNRDRGNMNTEAFF. As DNA, the CDR3 is TGTGCCAGTAGACGGAACCGGGACAGAGGGAACATGAACACTGAAGCTTTCTTT.

This clonotype was detected ten times or more. This rearrangement joins TRBV5-1 to TRBJ1-2; D is unresolved. CDR3 length equals 19 residues. Trimming removed 3 bases at V and 3 bases at J, with 27 bases between. From germline, CDR1 is SGHRS and CDR2 YFSETQ. In DNA form, the CDR3 reads TGCGCCAGCAGCTACCTAACGTCCAGGCCAAGCCGGACCTACTATGGCTACACCTTC. Translating gives CASSYLTSRPSRTYYGYTF.

This clonotype occurred many times. The chain uses TRBV15 and TRBJ1-2, with D possibly TRBD1 on 5 matching bases. The ends were cut back, 1 base at V and 8 bases at J, with 14 bases in the middle. CDR3 size: 14 residues. Per germline, CDR1 LNHNV and CDR2 YYDKDF (reference sequence). CDR3: CATSRAQTGLGYTF. The DNA for the CDR3 is TGTGCCACCAGCAGAGCACAAACAGGACTAGGCTACACCTTC.

This chain joins TRBV4-1 and TRBJ2-2; D ambiguous. Germline V CDR1 and CDR2: MGHRA, YSYEKL. This CDR3 has 20 amino acids. V was clipped by 4 bases and J by 1 base, with 25 bases between them. CDR3 coding DNA: TGCGCCAGCAGCCTCTCGAAACTTCAGGTCGTGGAAGTGAACACCGGGGAGCTGTTTTTT. Translation: CASSLSKLQVVEVNTGELFF.

This clonotype was seen ten or more times. The chain employs TRBV9 and TRBJ1-1; no definite D call. The V end lost 2 bases, the J end lost 6 bases, and 11 bases lay between the germline ends. Germline loops: CDR1 SGDLS, CDR2 YYNGEE. The CDR3 covers 13 residues. The CDR3 sequence is CASSVSVYAEAFF. CDR3 sequence (DNA): TGTGCCAGCAGCGTTTCCGTATATGCTGAAGCTTTCTTT.